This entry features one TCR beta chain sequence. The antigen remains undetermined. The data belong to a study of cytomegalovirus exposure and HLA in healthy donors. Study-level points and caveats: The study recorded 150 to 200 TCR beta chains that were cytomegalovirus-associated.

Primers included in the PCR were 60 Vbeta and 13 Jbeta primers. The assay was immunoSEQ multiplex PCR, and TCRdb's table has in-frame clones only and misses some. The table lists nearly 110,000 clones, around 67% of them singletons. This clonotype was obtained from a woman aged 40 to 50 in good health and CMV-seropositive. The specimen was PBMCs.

The CDR3 DNA reads TGTGCCATCAGTGAGTCGTCAGGGGGCAGGTATGGCTACACCTTC. Protein: CAISESSGGRYGYTF. The V call is TRBV10-3, the J call TRBJ1-2; 8 bases align to TRBD1. Germline V gene lookup returns CDR1 ENHRY and CDR2 SYGVKD. This CDR3 is 15 amino acids long. The trim removed 0 bases at V and 5 bases at J, leaving 5 bases unmatched.